The entry below describes one T cell receptor (beta chain). This entry comes from a study of blood T cell repertoires in COVID-19. Germline CDR1 reads MDHEN; CDR2 reads SYDVKM. CDR3 length: 12 amino acids. V gave up 10 bases and J gave up 5 bases, with 14 bases separating them. Clones were read by immunoSEQ multiplex PCR, and TCRdb kept only the in-frame ones, dropping some. The sample lists over 250,000 clones, approximately 85% occurring once. Sequencing was performed on peripheral blood. This receptor was identified in a man aged 45-65 years with active or convalescent COVID-19. The V call is TRBV28, the J call TRBJ1-2; maybe TRBD1 (6 bases). CDR3 DNA: TGTGCCACCATACAGGGCAGGTATGGCTACACCTTC. Translation: CATIQGRYGYTF.